The T cell receptor beta chain described here comes from a study of beta chain features in type 1 diabetes. Purity of each sorted population was above 98%. V lost 1 base and J lost 6; bases outside the gene matches: 2. Germline CDR1 reads SGHTA; CDR2 reads FQGNSA. CDR3 length: 14 residues. Reverse transcribing all isolated RNA meant expressed TCRB transcripts were sequenced. Measured with immunoSEQ multiplex PCR; TCRdb has only the in-frame clones, and not every one. The repertoire holds 200,000 to 300,000 clones, with over 12% as singletons. Sequencing used naive CD4+ T cells from blood. The receptor comes from a woman aged 40 to 55 in good health. The rearrangement uses TRBV7-2 and TRBJ2-1; TRBD2 matches 8 bases. The CDR3 nucleotides read TGTGCCAGCAGCTTAGTAGCGGGGATCAATGAGCAGTTCTTC. Its protein product is CASSLVAGINEQFF.